This is a list of T cell receptor beta chains from one sample in a study of T cell repertoires in cytomegalovirus infection. Each CDR3 protein is one row after TCRdb ran MiXCR on the reads. Of approximately 73,000 distinct CDR3 sequences in the sample, roughly 37% were seen once. For these receptors, no antigen is known. This material consisted of CD8+ T cells from cultured PBMCs, taken from culture after CMV antigen stimulation. Receptor source: a human donor in good health (CMV status not recorded). Some clones in this sample may be carry-over from other donors' samples. CDR3s include the opening cysteine and the closing phenylalanine or tryptophan. A D gene is named only where the DNA matches it firmly. Clone size appears in some rows only: once, few, many, or a class for an expanded clone.

TRBJ1-5 | TRBV20-1 | NA | NA | CSARPSYNQPQHF | TGCAGTGCTAGACCCAGCTACAATCAGCCCCAGCATTTT
TRBJ2-1 | TRBV6-1 | NA | NA | CASSKGSANEQFF | TGTGCCAGCAGTAAAGGCAGCGCCAATGAGCAGTTCTTC
TRBJ1-6 | TRBV10-3 | TRBD1 | few | CAISGTGSPNSPLHF | TGTGCCATCAGTGGGACAGGGAGCCCCAATTCACCCCTCCACTTT
TRBJ2-1 | TRBV7-2 | TRBD1 | few | CASSSRQGGDEQFF | TGTGCCAGCAGCTCCCGACAGGGGGGGGATGAGCAGTTCTTC
TRBJ2-7 | TRBV7-9 | NA | NA | CASSSPVGGYEQYF | TGTGCCAGCAGCTCCCCGGTAGGGGGCTACGAGCAGTACTTC
TRBJ1-5 | TRBV20-1 | TRBD1 | many | CSARPPPPIRDRGRGKPQHF | TGCAGTGCTAGACCCCCCCCCCCCATCCGGGACAGGGGGCGGGGGAAGCCCCAGCATTTT
TRBJ2-2 | TRBV7-6 | NA | NA | CASSLLQGVTGELFF | TGTGCCAGCAGCTTATTGCAGGGAGTAACCGGGGAGCTGTTTTTT
TRBJ1-1 | TRBV7-6 | TRBD1 | few | CASSLGTGIRSSSEAFF | TGTGCCAGCAGCCTCGGGACAGGAATTCGTTCCTCCTCTGAAGCTTTCTTT
TRBJ2-5 | TRBV7-9 | NA | few | CASSLGSYQETQYF | TGTGCCAGCAGCTTAGGGTCGTACCAAGAGACCCAGTACTTC
TRBJ2-1 | TRBV7-2 | NA | few | CASLWSLDSHNEQFF | TGTGCCAGCCTGTGGAGCCTGGACAGTCACAATGAGCAGTTCTTC
TRBJ2-1 | TRBV29-1 | NA | NA | CSVESGAPWPNEQFF | TGCAGCGTTGAGTCGGGGGCCCCTTGGCCCAATGAGCAGTTCTTC
TRBJ2-7 | TRBV7-8 | TRBD1 | few | CASRGQGAMYEQYF | TGTGCCAGCAGAGGACAGGGGGCAATGTACGAGCAGTACTTC
TRBJ2-1 | TRBV11-2 | TRBD2 | NA | CASSSVLAGNEQFF | TGTGCCAGCAGCTCAGTTCTAGCGGGGAATGAGCAGTTCTTC
TRBJ2-7 | TRBV6-1 | NA | few | CASSEGGGRYEQYF | TGTGCCAGCAGTGAAGGGGGCGGCCGTTACGAGCAGTACTTC
TRBJ2-5 | TRBV12-3/TRBV12-4 | NA | few | CASSLLGGGEGETQYF | TGTGCCAGCAGTTTACTTGGGGGGGGCGAGGGAGAGACCCAGTACTTC
TRBJ1-3 | TRBV12-3/TRBV12-4 | NA | few | CASSFIRTGNTIYF | TGTGCCAGCAGTTTTATCAGGACCGGAAACACCATATATTTT
TRBJ2-7 | TRBV7-4 | NA | NA | CASSARGRAYERYF | TGTGCCAGCTCAGCCAGGGGGAGGGCCTACGAGCGGTACTTC
TRBJ2-7 | TRBV11-2 | NA | NA | CASSLDRFGSYEQYF | TGTGCCAGCAGCTTAGATCGATTCGGCTCCTACGAGCAGTACTTC
TRBJ2-1 | TRBV5-6 | NA | few | CASSLGSGVSYNEQFF | TGTGCCAGCAGCTTGGGATCAGGGGTATCCTACAATGAGCAGTTCTTC